The clone carrying this T cell receptor (beta chain) was detected only once. Sequencing used immunoSEQ multiplex PCR; TCRdb keeps in-frame clones, though not all of them. The data contain approximately 170,000 clones, about nine tenths of them singletons. These data come from a study of blood T cell repertoires in COVID-19. V dropped 0 bases and J dropped 2 bases, with 14 bases sitting between them. From germline, CDR1 is MNHEY and CDR2 SVGAGI. This CDR3 has 16 amino acids. V usage is TRBV6-5 and J usage is TRBJ2-7, with D perhaps matching TRBD2 (5 bases). Material for sequencing was peripheral blood. The receptor comes from a man between 18 and 35 years old with COVID-19, enrolled during active disease. CDR3 bases: TGTGCCAGCAGTTACTCGATCCTAGCAGTAGCCTACGAGCAGTACTTC. Amino acids: CASSYSILAVAYEQYF.